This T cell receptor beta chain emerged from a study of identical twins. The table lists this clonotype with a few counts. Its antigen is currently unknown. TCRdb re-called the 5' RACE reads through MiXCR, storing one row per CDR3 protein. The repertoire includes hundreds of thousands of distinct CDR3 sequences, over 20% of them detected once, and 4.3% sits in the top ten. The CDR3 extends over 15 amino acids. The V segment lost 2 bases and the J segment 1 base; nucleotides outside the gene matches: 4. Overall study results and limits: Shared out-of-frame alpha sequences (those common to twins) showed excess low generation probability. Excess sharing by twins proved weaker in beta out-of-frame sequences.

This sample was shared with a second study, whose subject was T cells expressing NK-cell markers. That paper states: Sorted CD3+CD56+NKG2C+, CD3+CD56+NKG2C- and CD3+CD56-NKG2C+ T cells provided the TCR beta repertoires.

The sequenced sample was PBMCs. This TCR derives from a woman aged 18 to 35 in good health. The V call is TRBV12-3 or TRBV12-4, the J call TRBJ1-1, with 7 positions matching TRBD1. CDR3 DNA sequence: TGTGCCAGCAGTTTACAGGGACAGAGGAACACTGAAGCTTTCTTT. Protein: CASSLQGQRNTEAFF.